The sequence of this T cell receptor (beta chain) was determined in a study of blood T cell repertoires in COVID-19. Study-level information: Sites in the United States, Italy and Spain provided acute and convalescent COVID-19 samples. PBMCs, B-cell-depleted T cells, or T cells were the source of the cDNA or gDNA that made up the material.

The Seattle patients joined while their infection was active and were tracked longitudinally afterward. Per the study methods: Nucleated cell counts were estimated from reference gene primer amplification. This table comes from immunoSEQ multiplex PCR, and its TCRdb copy is limited to in-frame clones, with some not included. Clone size and the V and J calls come from that table; the DNA yielded D and trimming. The profile shows about 250,000 clones, roughly 84% of them singletons. The specimen was peripheral blood. The TCR comes from a person between 65 and 79 years old with COVID-19, enrolled during active disease.

The CDR3 loop reads CASNAVIKWVQTEAFF. DNA of the CDR3: TGTGCCAGCAACGCGGTAATTAAGTGGGTCCAGACTGAAGCTTTCTTT. This chain connects TRBV3-1 (or the pseudogene TRBV3-2) to TRBJ1-1; D ambiguous. The CDR3 is 16 amino acids. V was shortened by 7 bases and J by 5 bases, with 23 bases between the two germline ends. Germline CDR1 LGHDT, CDR2 YNNKEL (reference sequence).